The 3 T cell receptor beta chains presented below share a single source sample, sequenced in a study of type 1 regulatory T cells. No antigen has been identified for these receptors. TCRdb called the reads again in MiXCR, with one record for every CDR3 protein. The table includes several thousand distinct CDR3 sequences, roughly 8% detected once. The source material was cultured T cells, either the whole culture or a sorted T cell fraction (not recorded which). The receptors come from a human donor in good health.

This clonotype qualifies as medium-sized. The chain joins TRBV5-1 to TRBJ1-2; D remains ambiguous. The CDR3 extends over 16 amino acids. Trimming shortened V by 1 base and J by 0 bases, and 13 bases separated the two germline ends. Germline V gives CDR1 SGHRS, CDR2 YFSETQ. CDR3 nucleotide sequence: TGCGCCAGCAGCTTGTCAAGGGAGGGAGCTAACTATGGCTACACCTTC. As protein: CASSLSREGANYGYTF.

V usage is TRBV5-1 and J usage is TRBJ2-5, with 7 bases lining up with TRBD1. The J segment lost 4 bases and the V segment lost 1 base, leaving 4 bases of the junction unmatched. The CDR3 is 14 amino acids. Germline V CDR1 and CDR2: SGHRS, YFSETQ. The chain's CDR3 is CASSLRGLGETQYF. CDR3 bases: TGCGCCAGCAGCTTGAGGGGGCTCGGAGAGACCCAGTACTTC. The variable domain in full, completed from reference TRBV5-1 and TRBJ2-5, reads KAGVTQTPRYLIKTRGQQVTLSCSPISGHRSVSWYQQTPGQGLQFLFEYFSETQRNKGNFPGRFSGRQFSNSRSEMNVSTLELGDSALYLCASSLRGLGETQYFGPGTRLLVL.

This clonotype is labeled medium-sized. This chain uses TRBV12-3 or TRBV12-4 with TRBJ2-3; D gene ambiguous. The CDR3 is made up of 15 amino acids. V lost 4 bases and J 2 bases, leaving 13 bases between the germline ends. The CDR3 nucleotides are TGTGCCAGCAGTTGGGCCAGGCCTTACACAGATACGCAGTATTTT. Translating it yields CASSWARPYTDTQYF.